Following are 23 T cell receptor beta chains from one sample sequenced in a study of control samples from healthy donors and cancer patients. Using immunoSEQ multiplex PCR, the repertoire was profiled, and TCRdb retains in-frame clones only, with some absent. Counted here are 70,000 to 95,000 clones, over 85% occurring once; the ten biggest clones make up roughly 1.2%. What was sequenced was PBMCs. The receptors were gathered from a woman aged 40 to 50 with lung cancer.

The rearrangement joins TRBV2 to TRBJ1-5; D might be TRBD1 (6 bases). Germline V CDR1 and CDR2: SNHLY, FYNNEI. Trimming shortened V by 5 bases and J by 5 bases, and 13 bases separated the two germline ends. The CDR3 has 14 amino acids. This chain's CDR3 is CASSWDIDYQPQHF. The CDR3 region has the DNA TGTGCCAGCAGTTGGGACATTGATTATCAGCCCCAGCATTTT.

In DNA form, the CDR3 reads TGTGCCAGCAGCTTAGGCTTGACGGGGGGGACTGAAGCTTTCTTT. Residues: CASSLGLTGGTEAFF. The chain joins TRBV13 to TRBJ1-1; TRBD1 is a possible D gene (5 bases). Trimming took 0 bases from V and 5 from J, leaving 13 bases between them. There are 15 residues in the CDR3. From germline, CDR1 is PRHDT and CDR2 FYEKMQ (reference sequence). The full variable domain, its missing parts supplied by reference TRBV13 and TRBJ1-1, is AAGVIQSPRHLIKEKRETATLKCYPIPRHDTVYWYQQGPGQDPQFLISFYEKMQSDKGSIPDRFSAQQFSDYHSELNMSSLELGDSALYFCASSLGLTGGTEAFFGQGTRLTVV.

The chain has TRBV13 and TRBJ2-7; D uncertain. Germline CDR1 reads PRHDT; CDR2 reads FYEKMQ (reference sequence). The CDR3 runs 14 residues. V shed 5 bases and J shed 3 bases, with 14 bases lying between them. CDR3 sequence: CASSQNRRFYEQYF. The CDR3 DNA is TGTGCCAGCAGCCAGAACCGACGGTTCTACGAGCAGTACTTC. Complete variable domain (other parts from reference TRBV13 and TRBJ2-7): AAGVIQSPRHLIKEKRETATLKCYPIPRHDTVYWYQQGPGQDPQFLISFYEKMQSDKGSIPDRFSAQQFSDYHSELNMSSLELGDSALYFCASSQNRRFYEQYFGPGTRLTVT.

The V and J genes are TRBV27 and TRBJ1-6; TRBD1 aligns across 7 bases. The germline V gene encodes CDR1 MNHEY and CDR2 SMNVEV (reference sequence). The trim removed 4 bases at V and 7 bases at J, leaving 4 bases unmatched. The CDR3 has 14 amino acids. The CDR3 sequence is CASSYPTGNSPLHF. CDR3 in DNA: TGTGCCAGCAGTTATCCGACAGGGAATTCACCCCTCCACTTT.

The chain carries TRBV27 and TRBJ2-1; TRBD2 aligns across 9 bases. This CDR3 is 14 amino acids long. V lost 8 bases and J lost 1; bases outside the gene matches: 3. Germline values: CDR1 MNHEY, CDR2 SMNVEV (reference sequence). In nucleotides, the CDR3 is TGTGCCAGCTATAGCGGGGGATCCTACAATGAGCAGTTCTTC. It encodes CASYSGGSYNEQFF.

The chain joins TRBV7-8 to TRBJ1-6, with TRBD1 matching 7 bases. Germline V CDR1 and CDR2: SGHVS, FQNEAQ. The CDR3 spans 15 residues. The V segment lost 5 bases and the J segment 4 bases; nucleotides outside the gene matches: 5. The CDR3, as DNA: TGTGCCAGCAGCCCTCAGGGGGTGTATAATTCACCCCTCCACTTT. It translates to CASSPQGVYNSPLHF.

The rearrangement joins TRBV28 to TRBJ2-7; no firm D call. CDR1 and CDR2 (germline): MDHEN, SYDVKM. Trimming removed 6 bases from V and 4 bases from J, with 10 bases in between. The CDR3 covers 12 residues. In DNA, the CDR3 is TGTGCCAGCAGCTCCGGAGCGTACGAGCAGTACTTC. It translates to CASSSGAYEQYF.

The CDR3 DNA reads TGTGCCATCAGTGAGTCGGCTAGCGGGGTCCAAGAGACCCAGTACTTC. The encoded protein is CAISESASGVQETQYF. V usage is TRBV10-3 and J usage is TRBJ2-5, with 9 bases identical to TRBD2. Germline-derived CDR1 and CDR2 are ENHRY and SYGVKD. Germline trimming cut 0 bases from V and 1 base from J; bases unmatched to any gene: 3. The CDR3 runs 16 residues.

This chain connects TRBV7-9 to TRBJ1-5, with 9 positions matching TRBD1. This CDR3 comprises 15 residues. V lost 6 bases, J lost 1 base, and 4 bases stayed unmatched. In germline, CDR1 is SEHNR, CDR2 FQNEAQ (reference sequence). CDR3 sequence: CASSLGTGSNQPQHF. CDR3 in DNA: TGTGCCAGCAGTCTAGGGACAGGGAGCAATCAGCCCCAGCATTTT.

The genes are TRBV7-9 and TRBJ2-1; 9 bases line up with TRBD2. In germline, CDR1 is SEHNR, CDR2 FQNEAQ (reference sequence). The ends lost 5 bases at V and 9 bases at J; junction bases unmatched: 5. This CDR3 is built from 13 residues. CDR3 DNA sequence: TGTGCCAGCAGCCCTAGCGGGGTGGGTGAGCAGTTCTTC. It encodes CASSPSGVGEQFF.

This chain joins TRBV7-9 and TRBJ1-2; the D gene is possibly TRBD1 (5 bases). Between the trimmed V and J ends, which lost 6 bases and 2 bases, there was a span of 10 bases. This CDR3 region has 13 residues. The germline V gene encodes CDR1 SEHNR and CDR2 FQNEAQ (reference sequence). The CDR3 coding sequence is TGTGCCAGCAGAGATGGACACAACTATGGCTACACCTTC. It codes for CASRDGHNYGYTF.

The V and J genes are TRBV12-1 and TRBJ2-7; TRBD1 was called by the table and not checked on the DNA. TRBV12-1 is a documented pseudogene. This CDR3 has 15 amino acids. CDR3 protein: CASSLTGGACDEQYF. Written as DNA, the CDR3 is TGTGCCAGCAGCTTGACAGGGGGGGCCTGCGACGAGCAGTACTTC.

The chain uses TRBV12-3 or TRBV12-4 and TRBJ2-1; TRBD1 might be the D (6 bases). This CDR3 contains 13 residues. The V end was cut by 5 bases, the J end by 4 bases, with 9 bases between. CDR3 sequence: CASSLRGYNEQFF. The CDR3 coding sequence is TGTGCCAGCAGTCTCAGGGGATACAATGAGCAGTTCTTC.

This clone was observed once. The V and J genes are TRBV2 and TRBJ1-1; D ambiguous. There are 15 residues in the CDR3. V gave up 1 base and J gave up 2 bases, with 11 bases separating them. The V gene's germline CDR1 is SNHLY and CDR2 FYNNEI. As DNA, the CDR3 is TGTGCCAGCAGTGAAGATGGTCGGGGTAACACTGAAGCTTTCTTT. Translated: CASSEDGRGNTEAFF.

This clone was seen once. This sequence joins TRBV11-2 and TRBJ2-1; D remains ambiguous. Between the trimmed V and J ends, which lost 3 bases and 2 bases, there was a span of 5 bases. The CDR3 consists of 13 residues. Germline CDR1 and CDR2: SGHAT and FQNNGV. The CDR3 nucleotides are TGTGCCAGCAGCTTGGGAACCTACAATGAGCAGTTCTTC. It yields the protein CASSLGTYNEQFF.

The V and J genes are TRBV27 and TRBJ1-1; TRBD1 is a possible D gene (5 bases). The CDR3 loop spans 20 amino acids. The V end was cut by 8 bases, the J end by 0 bases, with 31 bases between. Per germline, CDR1 MNHEY and CDR2 SMNVEV (reference sequence). CDR3 sequence reads: CASSSFWRAGMGTMNTEAFF. For the CDR3, the DNA is TGTGCCAGCTCGTCTTTTTGGAGGGCCGGTATGGGGACGATGAACACTGAAGCTTTCTTT.

The gene calls are TRBV7-9 and TRBJ2-2; tentatively, D is TRBD2 (5 bases). CDR1 SEHNR and CDR2 FQNEAQ come from the germline V gene (reference sequence). The CDR3 consists of 16 residues. V was pared by 5 bases and J by 0 bases, with 13 bases between. The CDR3 loop reads CASSPAVFANTGELFF. The CDR3 nucleotides read TGTGCCAGCAGCCCAGCGGTCTTCGCGAACACCGGGGAGCTGTTTTTT.

This clone was seen just once. The V gene is TRBV5-4, the J gene TRBJ1-2, with D possibly TRBD1 on 6 matching bases. Germline V gives CDR1 SGHNT, CDR2 YYREEE (reference sequence). The CDR3 totals 14 residues. V lost 1 base and J 8 bases, leaving 15 bases between the germline ends. The DNA for the CDR3 is TGTGCCAGCAGCTTGCCAGGGGCGATCGGCGGCTACACCTTC. Amino acids: CASSLPGAIGGYTF. Full variable domain (rest looked up from reference TRBV5-4 and TRBJ1-2): ETGVTQSPTHLIKTRGQQVTLRCSSQSGHNTVSWYQQALGQGPQFIFQYYREEENGRGNFPPRFSGLQFPNYSSELNVNALELDDSALYLCASSLPGAIGGYTFGSGTRLTVV.

This chain uses TRBV29-1 with TRBJ1-5; the D is unclear. The V and J ends lost 4 bases and 6 bases respectively, with 7 bases between them. Germline lookup yields CDR1 SQVTM and CDR2 ANQGSEA. This CDR3 region has 11 residues. The chain's CDR3 is CSVGDPQPQHF. CDR3 DNA sequence: TGCAGCGTTGGTGACCCTCAGCCCCAGCATTTT.

This clone has only one observation. The chain joins TRBV7-8 to TRBJ2-7; D not certain. Germline V lookup: CDR1 SGHVS, CDR2 FQNEAQ. Trimming removed 0 bases at V and 0 bases at J, with 6 bases between. This CDR3 is 14 amino acids long. CDR3: CASSLAVGSYEQYF. CDR3 sequence (DNA): TGTGCCAGCAGCTTAGCAGTAGGCTCCTACGAGCAGTACTTC.

The chain has TRBV7-9 and TRBJ2-7, with D tentatively TRBD1 (5 bases). Trimming removed 5 bases from V and 7 bases from J, with 15 bases in between. Germline loops: CDR1 SEHNR, CDR2 FQNEAQ (reference sequence). The CDR3 extends over 13 amino acids. CDR3 sequence reads: CASSPSTAFEQYF. CDR3 in DNA: TGTGCCAGCAGCCCCTCGACAGCCTTTGAGCAGTACTTC.

This rearrangement joins TRBV5-1 to TRBJ2-3, with D tentatively TRBD1 (6 bases). V lost 9 bases, J lost 1 base, and 18 bases lay in between. This CDR3 has 15 amino acids. Per the germline V gene, CDR1 is SGHRS and CDR2 is YFSETQ. The CDR3 nucleotides read TGCGCCAACCTGCTCCGGGACACTCGCACAGATACGCAGTATTTT. This gives the protein CANLLRDTRTDTQYF.

This clone was seen only once. CDR3 nucleotides: TGTGCCAGCAGCCCCGCCCCTAGGGGGGGGACGGAGACCCAGTACTTC. As protein: CASSPAPRGGTETQYF. The chain links TRBV3-1 (or the pseudogene TRBV3-2) to TRBJ2-5; tentatively, D is TRBD2 (7 bases). Germline CDR1 reads LGHDT; CDR2 reads YNNKEL (reference sequence). Trimming took off 4 bases at V and 5 bases at J, with 20 bases between the two ends. The length of the CDR3 is 16 residues.